A single sample gave rise to the 23 T cell receptor beta chains below, sequenced in a study of blood T cell repertoires in COVID-19. Clones were sequenced by immunoSEQ multiplex PCR, and TCRdb holds only the in-frame ones, with some missing. The top ten hold less than 3.5% of the sample, which has about 370,000 clones, around 89% seen once. The sequenced sample was peripheral blood. The origin of the receptors is a woman aged 25-40 years with COVID-19, enrolled during active disease.

This chain connects TRBV2 to TRBJ1-1, with D possibly being TRBD1 (5 bases). The CDR3 consists of 14 residues. CDR1 and CDR2 from the germline V gene are SNHLY and FYNNEI. V lost 6 bases, J lost 4 bases, and 15 bases lay in between. CDR3 amino acids: CASRTDLGVTEAFF. In nucleotides, the CDR3 is TGTGCCAGCAGGACAGATTTAGGGGTCACTGAAGCTTTCTTT.

This chain connects TRBV29-1 to TRBJ2-7, with TRBD2 as a possible D gene (5 bases). Per the germline V gene, CDR1 is SQVTM and CDR2 is ANQGSEA. V was trimmed by 7 bases and J by 2 bases, leaving 12 bases between them. The CDR3 contains 12 residues. DNA for the CDR3: TGCAGCGCGTCCGCGGGCGCCTACGAGCAGTACTTC. It encodes CSASAGAYEQYF.

The chain uses TRBV21-1 and TRBJ1-5; the table assigns TRBD1, which was not confirmed against the DNA. TRBV21-1 is a known pseudogene. This CDR3 contains 20 residues. The CDR3 DNA reads as TGTGCCAGCAGCCCCAGACCGGGACAGGGCCTGCCATATAGCAATCAGCCCCAGCATTTT. This gives the protein CASSPRPGQGLPYSNQPQHF.

CDR3 nucleotide sequence: TGTGCCAGCAGCTTGGTAGGACAGGACCTATACAATGAGCAGTTCTTC. This encodes CASSLVGQDLYNEQFF. The chain recombines TRBV5-8 with TRBJ2-1; TRBD1 matches at 7 bases. Germline CDR1 reads SGHTS; CDR2 reads YDEGEE. This CDR3 has 16 residues. The V gene end was trimmed by 0 bases and the J gene end by 4 bases; junction bases not matched to a gene: 7.

J is TRBJ1-1 and V is TRBV6-5; D call uncertain. The CDR3 contains 12 residues. The V end was cut by 7 bases, the J end by 7 bases, with 13 bases between. The V gene's germline CDR1 is MNHEY and CDR2 SVGAGI. CDR3 loop: CASTSRGFEAFF. The CDR3 DNA follows: TGTGCCAGCACGAGCCGGGGTTTTGAAGCTTTCTTT.

This clone showed up just once. The V and J genes are TRBV2 and TRBJ1-5; unclear D gene. The V and J ends lost 4 bases and 2 bases respectively, with 12 bases between them. CDR3 length: 15 amino acids. Per the germline V gene, CDR1 is SNHLY and CDR2 is FYNNEI. This CDR3 is CASSGEVVGNQPQHF. In nucleotides, the CDR3 is TGTGCCAGCAGTGGGGAGGTGGTAGGCAATCAGCCCCAGCATTTT.

The chain joins TRBV12-5 to TRBJ1-2; D unclear. Trimming cost V 1 base and J 7 bases, with 25 bases left between them. The CDR3 runs 18 residues. Germline V gene sequence: CDR1 LGHNT, CDR2 FRNRAP. The CDR3 here is CASGLALIPAGRMGGYTF. The CDR3 region has the DNA TGTGCTAGTGGTTTGGCTCTCATCCCGGCGGGGAGAATGGGTGGCTACACCTTC.

The rearrangement uses TRBV7-8 and TRBJ2-7, with TRBD1 as a possible D gene (6 bases). The ends were cut back, 1 base at V and 2 bases at J, with 9 bases in the middle. This CDR3 contains 14 residues. Germline CDR1 SGHVS, CDR2 FQNEAQ. In DNA, the CDR3 is TGTGCCAGCAGCTTAGAGACAGGAGCCTACGAGCAGTACTTC. Its translation: CASSLETGAYEQYF.

For the CDR3, the DNA is TGTGCCAGCAGCCCCGGGACTAGCGGGGCCTACTCCTACAATGAGCAGTTCTTC. This sequence encodes CASSPGTSGAYSYNEQFF. V and J are TRBV9 and TRBJ2-1; 13 bases align to TRBD2. The CDR3 is 18 residues long. Germline V gene lookup returns CDR1 SGDLS and CDR2 YYNGEE. With V trimmed by 4 bases and J by 0 bases, 7 bases remained unmatched.

In this sample, this clone turned up once. J is TRBJ2-2 and V is TRBV27; tentative D call: TRBD2 (6 bases). V gave up 4 bases and J gave up 5 bases, with 14 bases separating them. This CDR3 contains 15 residues. Germline CDR1 MNHEY, CDR2 SMNVEV (reference sequence). The CDR3 DNA follows: TGTGCCAGCAGTTATCGACTAGGGGTAACCGGGGAGCTGTTTTTT. Amino acids: CASSYRLGVTGELFF.

The V and J genes are TRBV19 and TRBJ1-5, with unresolved D. The CDR3 extends over 15 amino acids. Germline V gene data show CDR1 as LNHDA and CDR2 as SQIVND (reference sequence). V shed 7 bases and J shed 2 bases, with 15 bases lying between them. The CDR3 bases are TGTGCCAGTATGGGAGGCAGGACGGGCAATCAGCCCCAGCATTTT. This translates into CASMGGRTGNQPQHF.

The rearrangement joins TRBV5-4 to TRBJ1-5, with a tentative D call TRBD1 (5 bases). Germline V CDR1 and CDR2: SGHNT, YYREEE (reference sequence). CDR3 length: 15 amino acids. V lost 4 bases and J 3 bases, leaving 14 bases between the germline ends. As DNA, the CDR3 is TGTGCCAGCAGCCCCGGGGGGGGGTACAATCAGCCCCAGCATTTT. Translation gives CASSPGGGYNQPQHF.

CDR3 coding DNA: TGTGCCAGCAGCAACCCGGGACAGAACACTGAAGCTTTCTTT. Its protein is CASSNPGQNTEAFF. V and J are TRBV5-5 and TRBJ1-1, with a tentative D call TRBD1 (6 bases). This CDR3 is 14 amino acids long. With 4 bases removed from V and 1 base from J, the gap between germline ends came to 11 bases. Germline CDR1 is SGHKS and CDR2 is YYEKEE (reference sequence).

Only one count was recorded for this clone. This chain connects TRBV6-4 to TRBJ1-5; the match to TRBD1 covers 8 bases. Unmatched junction bases numbered 12, after V lost 5 bases and J lost 3 bases. CDR3 length equals 17 residues. From germline, CDR1 is MRHNA and CDR2 SNTAGT. CDR3 nucleotides: TGTGCCAGCAGTAAAGGAAGACAGGGGCACCTCAATCAGCCCCAGCATTTT. Amino acids: CASSKGRQGHLNQPQHF.

V is TRBV2 and J is TRBJ1-5; D perhaps matches TRBD1 (5 bases). Germline-derived CDR1 and CDR2 are SNHLY and FYNNEI. The CDR3 runs to 14 residues. V lost 2 bases and J 7 bases, leaving 12 bases between the germline ends. CDR3 coding DNA: TGTGCCAGCAGTGAACGCAGGGAGGGACAGCCCCAGCATTTT. It specifies CASSERREGQPQHF.

The chain joins TRBV27 to TRBJ2-3, with 9 positions matching TRBD1. The V gene end was trimmed by 6 bases and the J gene end by 1 base; junction bases not matched to a gene: 11. The CDR3 sequence is 17 residues long. The germline V gene has CDR1 MNHEY and CDR2 SMNVEV (reference sequence). CDR3 nucleotides: TGTGCCAGCAGACGAAGGACAGGGGTGGTCGGCACAGATACGCAGTATTTT. Protein sequence: CASRRRTGVVGTDTQYF.

The V gene is TRBV14, the J gene TRBJ1-1, with D hard to call. The V end was cut by 4 bases, the J end by 4 bases, with 13 bases between. This CDR3 has 14 residues. Germline assignment: CDR1 SGHDN and CDR2 FVKESK. CDR3 in amino acids: CASSPRGEGTEAFF. The CDR3 DNA reads TGTGCCAGCAGCCCGCGCGGCGAAGGCACTGAAGCTTTCTTT.

Concerning this clone: The sample holds other DNA sequences that translate to the same CDR3. The V call is TRBV19, the J call TRBJ1-5; 11 bases agree with TRBD1. Germline V gene sequence: CDR1 LNHDA, CDR2 SQIVND (reference sequence). The CDR3 is made up of 14 amino acids. The V gene end was trimmed by 6 bases and the J gene end by 4 bases; junction bases not matched to a gene: 2. The CDR3 protein is CASSGTGGNQPQHF. In nucleotides, the CDR3 is TGTGCCAGTAGCGGGACAGGGGGAAATCAGCCCCAGCATTTT.

The chain is built from TRBV15 and TRBJ2-2, with no clear D. V gave up 5 bases and J gave up 10 bases, with 11 bases separating them. The CDR3 has 12 amino acids. CDR1 LNHNV and CDR2 YYDKDF come from the germline V gene (reference sequence). CDR3 residues: CATSGRHSELFF. As DNA, the CDR3 is TGTGCCACCAGCGGTCGACATTCGGAGCTGTTTTTT. Supplemented by reference TRBV15 and TRBJ2-2, the full variable domain reads DAMVIQNPRYQVTQFGKPVTLSCSQTLNHNVMYWYQQKSSQAPKLLFHYYDKDFNNEADTPDNFQSRRPNTSFCFLDIRSPGLGDTAMYLCATSGRHSELFFGEGSRLTVL.

V is TRBV21-1 and J is TRBJ1-1; the DNA was not compared with TRBD1, the D call given in the table. TRBV21-1 is flagged as a pseudogene. The CDR3 loop spans 14 amino acids. CDR3 coding DNA: TGTGCCAGCAGAAAGGGGGCGGCGAACACTGAAGCTTTCTTT. Translated: CASRKGAANTEAFF.

The V call is TRBV5-4, the J call TRBJ2-3, with TRBD2 matching over 14 bases. The CDR3 loop spans 16 amino acids. The V segment lost 3 bases and the J segment 2 bases; nucleotides outside the gene matches: 2. Germline CDR1 SGHNT, CDR2 YYREEE (reference sequence). The CDR3 DNA reads as TGTGCCAGCAGCTCGGGACTAGCGGGAGTCACAGATACGCAGTATTTT. Protein product: CASSSGLAGVTDTQYF.

The chain employs TRBV7-9 and TRBJ2-3; 8 nucleotides line up with TRBD2. Germline lookup yields CDR1 SEHNR and CDR2 FQNEAQ (reference sequence). Trimming took 5 bases from V and 3 from J; bases not matched to a gene: 7. The CDR3 has 15 residues. The CDR3 reads CASSPLAGLTDTQYF. CDR3 sequence (DNA): TGTGCCAGCAGCCCCCTAGCGGGCCTAACAGATACGCAGTATTTT.

The gene calls are TRBV5-8 and TRBJ2-1; the D is unclear. CDR1 and CDR2 (germline): SGHTS, YDEGEE. V was trimmed by 5 bases and J by 7 bases, leaving 10 bases between them. The length of the CDR3 is 12 residues. The CDR3 sequence: CASSNLVNEQFF. CDR3 bases: TGTGCCAGCAGTAATCTAGTAAATGAGCAGTTCTTC.